The source of this TCR beta chain is a study of blood T cell repertoires in COVID-19. Only in-frame clones appear in the TCRdb table, and some are missing; sequencing was by immunoSEQ multiplex PCR. The data show roughly 250,000 clones, around 83% seen once. Germline assignment: CDR1 MNHEY and CDR2 SVGEGT. Trimming left V 0 bases short and J 2 bases short, with 11 bases between. This CDR3 comprises 16 residues. The chain is built from TRBV6-2 or TRBV6-3 and TRBJ1-5; a weak D match, TRBD1 (6 bases). The specimen sequenced was peripheral blood. This TCR was recovered from a woman at least 80 years old with acute or convalescent COVID-19. CDR3 protein: CASSYSGARGNQPQHF. In DNA form, the CDR3 reads TGTGCCAGCAGTTACTCGGGGGCGAGGGGCAATCAGCCCCAGCATTTT.